This T cell receptor beta chain was recovered during a study of T-cell memory formation after mild COVID-19. Study-level information: TCR clusters showed largely donor specificity.

TCRdb itself ran the 5' RACE reads through MiXCR, one entry per CDR3 protein. The table has about 180,000 distinct CDR3 sequences, around 18% seen once; the top ten hold roughly 3.9%. Trimming stripped 0 bases from V and 1 base from J, with 15 bases between. The CDR3 covers 18 residues. The V gene's germline CDR1 is LGHNA and CDR2 YSLEER. This clonotype was recorded a few times. The sample consisted of PBMCs or a T cell subset sorted from them (not recorded which). The sequence derives from a young man who had mild COVID-19 (a few samples of this study predate the infection). Cell type and time point are not known. V gene TRBV4-3 combines with J gene TRBJ2-2; TRBD2 might be the D (6 bases). The CDR3 DNA reads TGCGCCAGCAGCCAAGAGTCCCAGCGGGCCCTGAACACCGGGGAGCTGTTTTTT. Encoded protein: CASSQESQRALNTGELFF.